Sequencing of this T cell receptor beta chain was carried out in a study of blood T cell repertoires in COVID-19 (dated by TCRdb to the early 2020s). Study-wide context: Collaborator samples came from the United States, Italy and Spain and covered acute and convalescent phases of COVID-19. The dataset comprised deeply sampled blood TCRbeta repertoires from subjects exposed to, actively infected with, or recovered from COVID-19. The samples were drawn from two sources: the first 160 participants of the ongoing ImmuneRACE study, and 1,000 to 1,500 subjects contributed by 6 global collaborators. The prospective study material was composed of cDNA or gDNA derived from T cells, B-cell-depleted T cells, or PBMCs. The repertoires were released in a freely available public database intended as a resource for research on the immune response to SARS-CoV-2. The sample metadata nearly always contained a de-identified subject ID, COVID-19 status, age in years and sex. Where HLA class I and class II types were available, the types were taken from metadata supplied by the sample provider, not from assay-based typing. What the authors observed across the whole study: The quantity of clinical and demographic metadata differed by source and by participant and was supplied without curation.

TCRbeta CDR3 regions were amplified from genomic DNA by means of the immunoSEQ Assay, a bias-controlled multiplex PCR. The published analysis was carried out like this. The number of nucleated cells in each sample was estimated by amplification of reference gene primers within the assay. To quantify the absolute abundance of each unique TCRbeta CDR3 rearrangement, sequence reads were collapsed and filtered. For each sample, productive Simpson clonality was calculated as the square root of Simpson's diversity index across productive rearrangements. Held by TCRdb, this immuneACCESS table contains in-frame sequences only and omits some clones. Under half of the omission traces to an unresolved V gene where checked; the cause of the rest is unknown. That table gives V, J and clone size, and the DNA gave D and trimming. The sample table lists over 250,000 clones, approximately 83% of them with a count of one. The top ten constitute approximately 10% of the sample.

Collaborating institutions collected whole blood in K2EDTA tubes following their own protocols. For TCRbeta analysis, collaborators shipped samples in one of three forms: frozen whole blood, isolated PBMCs, or DNA extracted from either of those sample types. As regards this clone: It has no known antigen specificity. Base qualities are not recorded, but no much larger clone differs from it by a single base.

The CDR3 has 14 amino acids, counting the end cysteine and phenylalanine. Kept here is only the CDR3 DNA, which spans 42 bases and is read in frame from base 1. V sheds 3 bases and J sheds 9 bases, leaving 15 bases between their ends. The CDR1 and CDR2 encoded by the germline V gene are SNHLY and FYNNEI. Rearrangement joined TRBV2 to TRBJ2-1; a tentative D match to TRBD2 spans 5 bases. The clonotype comes from a woman aged 70 to 79 with acute or convalescent COVID-19. The sample comprised peripheral blood. The encoded CDR3 is CASSEWRALPEQFF. The DNA sequence follows: TGTGCCAGCAGTGAGTGGCGGGCCTTACCTGAGCAGTTCTTC.